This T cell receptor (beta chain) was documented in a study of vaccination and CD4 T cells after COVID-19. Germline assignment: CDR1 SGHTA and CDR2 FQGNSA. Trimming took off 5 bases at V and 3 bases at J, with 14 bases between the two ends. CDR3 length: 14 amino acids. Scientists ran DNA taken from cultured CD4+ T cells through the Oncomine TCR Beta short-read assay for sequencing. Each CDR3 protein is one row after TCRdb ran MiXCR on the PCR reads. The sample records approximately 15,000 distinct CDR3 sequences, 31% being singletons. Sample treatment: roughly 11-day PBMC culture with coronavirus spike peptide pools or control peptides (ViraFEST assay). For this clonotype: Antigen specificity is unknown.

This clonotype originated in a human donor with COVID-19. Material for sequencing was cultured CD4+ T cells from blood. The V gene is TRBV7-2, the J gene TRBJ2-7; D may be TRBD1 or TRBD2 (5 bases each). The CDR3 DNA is TGTGCCAGCAGCCCGGGACGGATAGGCTACGAGCAGTACTTC. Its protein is CASSPGRIGYEQYF.